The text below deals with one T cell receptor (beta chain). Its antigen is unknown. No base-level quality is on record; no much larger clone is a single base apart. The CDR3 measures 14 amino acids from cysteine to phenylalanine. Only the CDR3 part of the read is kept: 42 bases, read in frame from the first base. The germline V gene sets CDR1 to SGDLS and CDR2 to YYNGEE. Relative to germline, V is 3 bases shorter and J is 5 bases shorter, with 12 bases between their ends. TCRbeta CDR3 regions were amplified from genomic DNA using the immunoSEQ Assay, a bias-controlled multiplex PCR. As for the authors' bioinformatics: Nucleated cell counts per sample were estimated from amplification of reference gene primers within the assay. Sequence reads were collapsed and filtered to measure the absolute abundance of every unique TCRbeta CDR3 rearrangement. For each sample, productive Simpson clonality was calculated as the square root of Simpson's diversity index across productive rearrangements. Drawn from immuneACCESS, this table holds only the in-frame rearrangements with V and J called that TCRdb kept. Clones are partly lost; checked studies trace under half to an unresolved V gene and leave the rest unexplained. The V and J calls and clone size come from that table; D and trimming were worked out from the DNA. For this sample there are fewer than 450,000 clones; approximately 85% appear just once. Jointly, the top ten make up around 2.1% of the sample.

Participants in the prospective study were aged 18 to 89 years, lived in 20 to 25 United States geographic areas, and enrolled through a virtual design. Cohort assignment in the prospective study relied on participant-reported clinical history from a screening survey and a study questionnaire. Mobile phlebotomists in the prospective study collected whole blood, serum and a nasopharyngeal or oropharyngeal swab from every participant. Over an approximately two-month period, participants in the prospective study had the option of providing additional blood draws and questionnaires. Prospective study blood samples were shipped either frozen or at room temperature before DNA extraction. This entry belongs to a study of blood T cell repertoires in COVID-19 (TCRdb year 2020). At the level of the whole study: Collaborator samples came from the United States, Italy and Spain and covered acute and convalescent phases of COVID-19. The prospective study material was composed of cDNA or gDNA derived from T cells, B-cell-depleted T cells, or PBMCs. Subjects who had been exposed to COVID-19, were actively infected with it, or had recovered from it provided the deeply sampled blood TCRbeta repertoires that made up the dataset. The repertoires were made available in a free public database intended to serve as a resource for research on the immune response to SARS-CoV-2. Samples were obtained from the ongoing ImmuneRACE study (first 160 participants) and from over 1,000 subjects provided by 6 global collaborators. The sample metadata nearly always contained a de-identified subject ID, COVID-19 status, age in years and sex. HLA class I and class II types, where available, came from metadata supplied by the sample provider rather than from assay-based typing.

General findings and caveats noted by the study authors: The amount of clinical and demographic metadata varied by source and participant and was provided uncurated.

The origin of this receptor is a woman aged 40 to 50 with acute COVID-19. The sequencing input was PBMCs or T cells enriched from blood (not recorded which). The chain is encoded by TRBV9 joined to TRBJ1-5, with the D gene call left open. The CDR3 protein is CASSAEVGYQPQHF. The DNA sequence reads TGTGCCAGCAGCGCCGAGGTTGGTTATCAGCCCCAGCATTTT. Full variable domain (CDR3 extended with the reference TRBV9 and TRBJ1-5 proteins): DSGVTQTPKHLITATGQRVTLRCSPRSGDLSVYWYQQSLDQGLQFLIQYYNGEERAKGNILERFSAQQFPDLHSELNLSSLELGDSALYFCASSAEVGYQPQHFGDGTRLSIL.